This note documents a single T cell receptor beta chain sequence. Its antigen remains unknown. Amplification used 60 Vbeta primers and 13 Jbeta primers. Method: immunoSEQ multiplex PCR; TCRdb's copy keeps in-frame clones and lacks some. The profile covers about 190,000 clones, with around 82% appearing a single time and 1.5% to 2% taken by the ten largest. This CDR3 spans 16 amino acids. Germline V CDR1 and CDR2: PRHDT, FYEKMQ (reference sequence). Trimming cost V 5 bases and J 1 base; bases outside gene matches: 6. The data stem from a study of cytomegalovirus exposure and HLA in healthy donors. Study-wide points: As immune exposure information, only CMV serostatus was available.

The chain couples TRBV13 to TRBJ2-3, with TRBD1 identical over 10 bases. The sample comprised PBMCs. The clonotype comes from a man aged 40-49 years in good health and CMV-seropositive. DNA of the CDR3: TGTGCCAGCAGCCTAGAGACAGGGGGCGGCACAGATACGCAGTATTTT. Translated: CASSLETGGGTDTQYF.